This T cell receptor (beta chain) is from a study of blood T cells in healthy people across ages. Combining a sample-barcoded 5' primer with a J-beta primer mix, a second PCR ran for about 7 to 11 cycles. Each cDNA molecule was tagged by a template-switch adaptor with 12 random nucleotides. One entry per CDR3 protein, called by TCRdb with MiXCR from the 5' RACE reads. The sample carries around 1,800,000 distinct CDR3 sequences, roughly two fifths recorded once. Study conclusions and caveats: What prevented conclusive comparison of naive and antigen-experienced cells was that PBMCs were unsorted. Estimates based on one million T cells were treated as lower bounds.

Germline V gene sequence: CDR1 SEHNR, CDR2 FQNEAQ (reference sequence). This CDR3 has 13 amino acids. Of note for this clonotype: Its specificity is not known. This may arise from a read error, as a much more abundant clone is one base away.

This receptor was obtained from a human donor in good health. Sequenced sample: blood. The rearrangement joins TRBV7-9 to TRBJ1-1; TRBD1 matches at 10 bases. The CDR3 bases are TGTGCCGGCAGCGGACAGGGGGACACTGAAGCTTTCTTT. Protein: CAGSGQGDTEAFF.